These T cell receptor beta chains were read from a single sample in a study of CD8+ T cells in alopecia areata. Clones were sequenced by immunoSEQ multiplex PCR, and TCRdb holds only the in-frame ones, with some missing. The repertoire has about 210,000 clones, around three fifths of them found once; the top ten carry more than 3.5%. This material consisted of CD4+ T cells sorted from blood, taken at week 4, from a patient treated with tofacitinib. All receptors derive from a human donor with alopecia areata. The CDR3 runs from the conserved cysteine through the conserved F or W. Fields, in order: V gene, J gene, D gene, clone size, CDR3 protein, CDR3 DNA. D genes are given only for firm matches. Some rows have no size entry. The others give once, few or many, or a class for an expanded clone.

V: TRBV2
J: TRBJ1-2
D: TRBD1
size: NA
CDR3: CASSEGQGIGYTF
DNA: TGTGCCAGCAGTGAGGGACAGGGTATAGGCTACACCTTC

V: TRBV29-1
J: TRBJ2-7
D: NA
size: NA
CDR3: CSVQLSTGSSYEQYF
DNA: TGCAGCGTTCAACTTTCGACAGGATCCTCCTACGAGCAGTACTTC

V: TRBV30
J: TRBJ1-2
D: NA
size: NA
CDR3: CAWTPQGNYGYTF
DNA: TGTGCCTGGACCCCCCAGGGAAACTATGGCTACACCTTC

V: TRBV7-9
J: TRBJ1-1
D: NA
size: NA
CDR3: CASSLAAVLTAEAFF
DNA: TGTGCCAGCAGCTTAGCAGCGGTGTTGACCGCTGAAGCTTTCTTT

V: TRBV7-2
J: TRBJ1-1
D: NA
size: NA
CDR3: CASRTTKGNTEAFF
DNA: TGTGCCAGCAGGACCACCAAGGGGAACACTGAAGCTTTCTTT

V: TRBV6-1
J: TRBJ2-3
D: NA
size: NA
CDR3: CASGRGAVADTQYF
DNA: TGTGCCAGCGGACGAGGGGCGGTCGCAGATACGCAGTATTTT

V: TRBV20-1
J: TRBJ2-7
D: TRBD1
size: NA
CDR3: CRDRSYEQYF
DNA: TGCCGGGACAGGTCCTACGAGCAGTACTTC

V: TRBV2
J: TRBJ1-1
D: NA
size: NA
CDR3: CASLPRTEAFF
DNA: TGTGCCAGCCTACCCCGAACTGAAGCTTTCTTT

V: TRBV5-1
J: TRBJ2-5
D: NA
size: NA
CDR3: CASSLASVETQYF
DNA: TGCGCCAGCAGCTTGGCCTCGGTAGAGACCCAGTACTTC

V: TRBV7-9
J: TRBJ2-1
D: NA
size: NA
CDR3: CASSLVVPGNEQFF
DNA: TGTGCCAGCAGCTTAGTGGTCCCAGGGAATGAGCAGTTCTTC

V: TRBV25-1
J: TRBJ2-5
D: NA
size: NA
CDR3: CASSRSPMTTNRETQYF
DNA: TGTGCCAGCAGTCGCTCCCCTATGACAACGAACCGAGAGACCCAGTACTTC

V: TRBV6-6
J: TRBJ1-2
D: TRBD1
size: few
CDR3: CASSSYRGGYTF
DNA: TGTGCCAGCAGTTCATACAGGGGCGGCTACACCTTC

V: TRBV2
J: TRBJ2-7
D: TRBD1
size: few
CDR3: CASIRGPSYEQYF
DNA: TGTGCCAGCATAAGGGGGCCCTCCTACGAGCAGTACTTC

V: TRBV5-6
J: TRBJ2-7
D: NA
size: NA
CDR3: CASSLFATTLYEQYF
DNA: TGTGCCAGCAGCTTGTTCGCGACTACCCTCTACGAGCAGTACTTC

V: TRBV27
J: TRBJ1-2
D: TRBD1
size: NA
CDR3: CASRTGTSPNYGYTF
DNA: TGTGCCAGCAGGACAGGGACTTCCCCTAACTATGGCTACACCTTC

V: TRBV29-1
J: TRBJ1-2
D: TRBD1
size: NA
CDR3: CSVGGTGYGYTF
DNA: TGCAGCGTTGGGGGGACAGGCTATGGCTACACCTTC

V: TRBV7-2
J: TRBJ2-7
D: TRBD1
size: few
CDR3: CASSLDRVEYF
DNA: TGTGCCAGCAGCCTAGACAGGGTGGAGTACTTC

V: TRBV4-3
J: TRBJ2-1
D: TRBD1
size: NA
CDR3: CASSQDSRTGSVEQFF
DNA: TGCGCCAGCAGCCAAGATAGCCGGACAGGGTCGGTTGAGCAGTTCTTC

V: TRBV6-5
J: TRBJ1-2
D: TRBD1
size: few
CDR3: CASSYSQGVEGYTF
DNA: TGTGCCAGCAGTTACTCCCAGGGGGTGGAGGGCTACACCTTC

V: TRBV19
J: TRBJ1-5
D: NA
size: NA
CDR3: CASSTGHAQPQHF
DNA: TGTGCCAGTAGTACGGGTCACGCTCAGCCCCAGCATTTT

V: TRBV30
J: TRBJ1-1
D: NA
size: few
CDR3: CAWSVPVAYTEAFF
DNA: TGTGCCTGGAGTGTACCGGTGGCATACACTGAAGCTTTCTTT

V: TRBV6-1
J: TRBJ2-1
D: TRBD1
size: NA
CDR3: CASSLQGYNEQFF
DNA: TGTGCCAGCAGTCTACAGGGGTACAATGAGCAGTTCTTC

V: TRBV4-1
J: TRBJ2-5
D: TRBD2
size: NA
CDR3: CASSQGLAGPRDETQYF
DNA: TGCGCCAGCAGCCAGGGACTAGCGGGGCCCCGGGATGAGACCCAGTACTTC

V: TRBV2
J: TRBJ2-7
D: NA
size: few
CDR3: CASSEEGSSYEQYF
DNA: TGTGCCAGCAGTGAAGAAGGGAGCTCCTACGAGCAGTACTTC

V: TRBV6-1
J: TRBJ1-1
D: NA
size: NA
CDR3: CASSERGGTEAFF
DNA: TGTGCCAGCAGTGAAAGGGGGGGCACTGAAGCTTTCTTT

V: TRBV9
J: TRBJ1-5
D: NA
size: NA
CDR3: CASSVGGNSNQPQHF
DNA: TGTGCCAGCAGCGTAGGCGGGAATAGCAATCAGCCCCAGCATTTT

V: TRBV19
J: TRBJ2-1
D: TRBD1
size: NA
CDR3: CASNPGQGYNEQFF
DNA: TGTGCCAGTAATCCGGGACAGGGATACAATGAGCAGTTCTTC

V: TRBV6-5
J: TRBJ2-3
D: TRBD2
size: NA
CDR3: CASSYLSGGTDTQYF
DNA: TGTGCCAGCAGTTACTTGAGCGGGGGAACAGATACGCAGTATTTT